This record concerns one TCR beta chain sequence. The antigen is undetermined. Primers: 60 Vbeta forward and 13 Jbeta reverse. The table came from immunoSEQ multiplex PCR; TCRdb's copy has only in-frame clones and leaves some out. The sample lists roughly 160,000 clones, about 71% occurring once. This sample is drawn from a study of cytomegalovirus exposure and HLA in healthy donors. This CDR3 comprises 14 residues. V was clipped by 4 bases and J by 3 bases; unmatched bases: 4. Germline CDR1 reads LNHNV; CDR2 reads YYDKDF (reference sequence). The study, taken as a whole, reports: As a later analysis revealed, most CMV-associated TCR beta chains appeared HLA-restricted. An assumption of roughly uniform sequencing depth across donors underlay the presence/absence analyses. Later on, an analysis found that several of the most significant clusters appeared to be linked to common viral pathogens, which included parvovirus B19.

The receptor was derived from a woman between 25 and 40 years old in good health and CMV-seronegative. Sequencing used PBMCs. The V gene is TRBV15, the J gene TRBJ2-3, with 7 bases identical to TRBD2. The CDR3 loop reads CATSKGTKTDTQYF. DNA for the CDR3: TGTGCCACCAGCAAGGGGACTAAAACAGATACGCAGTATTTT.